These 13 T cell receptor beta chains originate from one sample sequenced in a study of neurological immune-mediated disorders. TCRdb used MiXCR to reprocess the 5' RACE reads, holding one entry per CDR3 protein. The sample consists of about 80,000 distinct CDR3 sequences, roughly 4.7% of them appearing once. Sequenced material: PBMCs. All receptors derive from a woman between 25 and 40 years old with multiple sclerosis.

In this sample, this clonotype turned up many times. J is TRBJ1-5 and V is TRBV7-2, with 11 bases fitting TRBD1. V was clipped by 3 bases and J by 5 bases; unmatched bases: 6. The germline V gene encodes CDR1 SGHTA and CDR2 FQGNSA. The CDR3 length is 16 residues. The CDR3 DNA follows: TGTGCCAGCAGCTTTACCCCGGGACAGGGGGATCAGCCCCAGCATTTT. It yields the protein CASSFTPGQGDQPQHF. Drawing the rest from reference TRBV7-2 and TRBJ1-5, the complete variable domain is GAGVSQSPSNKVTEKGKDVELRCDPISGHTALYWYRQSLGQGLEFLIYFQGNSAPDKSGLPSDRFSAERTGGSVSTLTIQRTQQEDSAVYLCASSFTPGQGDQPQHFGDGTRLSIL.

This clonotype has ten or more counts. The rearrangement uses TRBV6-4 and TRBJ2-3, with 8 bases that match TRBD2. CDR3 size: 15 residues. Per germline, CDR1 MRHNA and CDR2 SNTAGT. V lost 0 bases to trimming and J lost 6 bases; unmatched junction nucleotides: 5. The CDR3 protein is CASSDSSGGPDTQYF. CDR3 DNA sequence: TGTGCCAGCAGTGACTCGAGCGGGGGCCCTGATACGCAGTATTTT.

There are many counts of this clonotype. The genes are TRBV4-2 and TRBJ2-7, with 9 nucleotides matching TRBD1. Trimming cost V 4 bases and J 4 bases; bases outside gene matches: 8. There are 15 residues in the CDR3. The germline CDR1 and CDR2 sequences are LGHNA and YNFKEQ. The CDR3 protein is CASSPKQGAGYEQYV. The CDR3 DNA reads TGTGCCAGCAGCCCGAAACAGGGGGCTGGTTACGAGCAGTACGTC.

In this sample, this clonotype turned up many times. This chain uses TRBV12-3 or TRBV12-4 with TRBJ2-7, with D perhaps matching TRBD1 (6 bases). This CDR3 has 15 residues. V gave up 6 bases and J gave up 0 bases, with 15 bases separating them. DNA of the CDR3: TGTGCCAGCAGCCTTAGACAGGAGAGCTCCTACGAGCAGTACTTC. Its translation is CASSLRQESSYEQYF.

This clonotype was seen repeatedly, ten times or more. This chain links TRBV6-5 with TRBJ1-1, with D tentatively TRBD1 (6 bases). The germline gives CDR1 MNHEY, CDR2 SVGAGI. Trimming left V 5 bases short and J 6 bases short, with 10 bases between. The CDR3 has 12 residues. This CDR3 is CASSTGYAEAFF. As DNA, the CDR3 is TGTGCCAGCAGTACAGGGTACGCTGAAGCTTTCTTT.

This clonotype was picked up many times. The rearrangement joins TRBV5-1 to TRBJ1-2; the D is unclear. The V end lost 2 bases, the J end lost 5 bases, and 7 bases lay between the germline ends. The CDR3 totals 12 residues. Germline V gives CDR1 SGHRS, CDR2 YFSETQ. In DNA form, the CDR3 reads TGCGCCAGCAGCTTTCTAGATTATGGCTACACCTTC. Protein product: CASSFLDYGYTF.

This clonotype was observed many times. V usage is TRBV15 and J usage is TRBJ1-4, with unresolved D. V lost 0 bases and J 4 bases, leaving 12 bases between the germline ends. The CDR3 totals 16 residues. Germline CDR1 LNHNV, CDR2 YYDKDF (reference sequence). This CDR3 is CATSRDSQAYNEKLFF. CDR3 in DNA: TGTGCCACCAGCAGAGATTCCCAAGCTTATAATGAAAAACTGTTTTTT.

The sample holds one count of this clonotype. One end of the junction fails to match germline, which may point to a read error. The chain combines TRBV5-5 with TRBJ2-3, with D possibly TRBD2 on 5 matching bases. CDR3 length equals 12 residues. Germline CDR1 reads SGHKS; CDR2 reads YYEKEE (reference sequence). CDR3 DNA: TGTGACAGCAGCTCGGGATCTGATACGCAGTATTTT. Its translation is CDSSSGSDTQYF.

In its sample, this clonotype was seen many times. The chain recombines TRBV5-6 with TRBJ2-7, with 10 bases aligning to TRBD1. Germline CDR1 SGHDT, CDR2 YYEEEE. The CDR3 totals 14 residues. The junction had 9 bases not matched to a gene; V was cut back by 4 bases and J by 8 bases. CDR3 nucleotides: TGTGCCAGCAGCCAGACAGGGGGCGGGTTTCAGCAGTACGTC. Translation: CASSQTGGGFQQYV.

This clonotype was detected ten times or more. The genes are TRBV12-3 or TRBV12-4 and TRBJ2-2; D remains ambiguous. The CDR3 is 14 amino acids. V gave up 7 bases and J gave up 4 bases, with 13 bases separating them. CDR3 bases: TGTGCCAGCACTCCACAAGGACCCACCGGGGAGCTGTTTTTT. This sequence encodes CASTPQGPTGELFF.

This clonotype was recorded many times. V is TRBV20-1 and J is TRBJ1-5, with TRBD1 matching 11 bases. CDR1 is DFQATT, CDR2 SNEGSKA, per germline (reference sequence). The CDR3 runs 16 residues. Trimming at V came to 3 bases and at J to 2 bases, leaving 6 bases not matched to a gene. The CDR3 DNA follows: TGCAGTGCTAGCCGGGACAGGGGGGTGGGCAATCAGCCCCAGCATTTT. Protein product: CSASRDRGVGNQPQHF.

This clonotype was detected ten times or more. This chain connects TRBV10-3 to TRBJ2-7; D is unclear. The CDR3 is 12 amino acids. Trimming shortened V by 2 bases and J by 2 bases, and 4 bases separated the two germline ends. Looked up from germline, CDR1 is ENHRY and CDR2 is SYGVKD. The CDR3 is CAISESTYEQYF. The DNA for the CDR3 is TGTGCCATCAGTGAGAGTACCTACGAGCAGTACTTC.

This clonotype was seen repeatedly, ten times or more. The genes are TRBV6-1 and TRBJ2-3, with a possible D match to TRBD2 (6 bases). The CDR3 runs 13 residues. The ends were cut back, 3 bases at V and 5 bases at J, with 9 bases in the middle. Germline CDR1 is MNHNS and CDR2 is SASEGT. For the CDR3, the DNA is TGTGCCAGCAGTGAGGGGGGTGGAGATACGCAGTATTTT. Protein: CASSEGGGDTQYF.